This T cell receptor (beta chain) was captured in a study of blood T cell repertoires in COVID-19. As for the study in general: Samples of COVID-19 (acute and convalescent) were obtained from the United States, Italy and Spain.

Participants spanned ages about 18 to 95 years and resided in about 24 US areas. Recovered status in Cohort 3 required two negative PCRs, clearance, or symptom resolution. With 0 bases clipped from V and 3 bases from J, the junction kept 16 bases outside the gene matches. The CDR3 is made up of 20 amino acids. Original analysis: Estimation of nucleated cell counts relied on the amplification of reference gene primers. Some clones are missing from TCRdb's copy, which holds only in-frame ones; the method was immunoSEQ multiplex PCR. The DNA gave D and trimming, while V, J and clone size come from that table. This table has about 440,000 clones, roughly 88% appearing once.

The clonotype comes from a man aged 18 to 29 who had recovered from COVID-19. Sequences were obtained from PBMCs or T cells enriched from blood (not recorded which). The V and J genes are TRBV23-1 and TRBJ2-2; 7 nucleotides align to TRBD1. TRBV23-1 is an open reading frame whose function is uncertain. The CDR3 DNA is TGCGCCAGCAGTCAATCCCCGAGACAGGGAAAAGAAATTGACACCGGGGAGCTGTTTTTT. It specifies CASSQSPRQGKEIDTGELFF.